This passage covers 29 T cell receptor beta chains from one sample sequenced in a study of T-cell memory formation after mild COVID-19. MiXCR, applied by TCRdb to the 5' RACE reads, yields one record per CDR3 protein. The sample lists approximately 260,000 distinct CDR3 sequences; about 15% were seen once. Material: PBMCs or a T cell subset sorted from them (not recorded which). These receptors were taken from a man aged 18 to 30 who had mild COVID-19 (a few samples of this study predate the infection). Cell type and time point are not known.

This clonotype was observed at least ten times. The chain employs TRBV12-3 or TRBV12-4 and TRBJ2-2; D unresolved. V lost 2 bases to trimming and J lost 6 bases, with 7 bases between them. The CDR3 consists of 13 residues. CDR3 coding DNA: TGTGCCAGCAGTTTAAATCGGGCCGGGGAGCTGTTTTTT. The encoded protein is CASSLNRAGELFF.

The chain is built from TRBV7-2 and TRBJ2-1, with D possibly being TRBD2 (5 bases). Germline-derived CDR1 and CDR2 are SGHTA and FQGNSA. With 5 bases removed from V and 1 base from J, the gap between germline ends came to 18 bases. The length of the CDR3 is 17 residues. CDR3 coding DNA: TGTGCCAGCAGCATCCCAGGACGGAGGATATCCTACAATGAGCAGTTCTTC. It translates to CASSIPGRRISYNEQFF.

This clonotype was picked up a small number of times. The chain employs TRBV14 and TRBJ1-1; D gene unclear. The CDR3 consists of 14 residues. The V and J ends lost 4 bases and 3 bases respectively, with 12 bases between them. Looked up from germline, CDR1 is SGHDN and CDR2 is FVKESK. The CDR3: CASSPLASHTEAFF. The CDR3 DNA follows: TGTGCCAGCAGCCCTCTGGCCTCTCACACTGAAGCTTTCTTT.

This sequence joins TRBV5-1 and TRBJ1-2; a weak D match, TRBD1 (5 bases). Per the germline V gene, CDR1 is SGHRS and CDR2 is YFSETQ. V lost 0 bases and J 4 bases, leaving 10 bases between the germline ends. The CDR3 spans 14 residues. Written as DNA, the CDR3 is TGCGCCAGCAGCTTGGAGGGGCTGATCTATGGCTACACCTTC. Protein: CASSLEGLIYGYTF.

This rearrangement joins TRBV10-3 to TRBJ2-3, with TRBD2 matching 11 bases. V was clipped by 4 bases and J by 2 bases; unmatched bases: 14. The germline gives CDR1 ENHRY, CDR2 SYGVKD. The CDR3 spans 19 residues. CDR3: CAISAPSTTGLAATDTQYF. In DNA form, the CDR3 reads TGTGCCATCAGTGCCCCCTCCACTACGGGACTAGCGGCCACAGATACGCAGTATTTT.

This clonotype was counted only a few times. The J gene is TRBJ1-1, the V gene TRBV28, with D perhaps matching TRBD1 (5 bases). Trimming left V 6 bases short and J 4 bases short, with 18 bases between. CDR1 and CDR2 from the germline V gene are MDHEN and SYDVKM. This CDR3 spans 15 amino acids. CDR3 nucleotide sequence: TGTGCCAGCAGAACTACGGGGGGGTTGGTCACTGAAGCTTTCTTT. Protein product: CASRTTGGLVTEAFF.

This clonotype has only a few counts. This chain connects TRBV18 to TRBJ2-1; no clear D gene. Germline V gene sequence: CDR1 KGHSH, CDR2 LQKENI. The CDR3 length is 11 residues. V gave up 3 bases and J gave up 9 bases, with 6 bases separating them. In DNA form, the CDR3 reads TGTGCCAGCTCACCCGGACCTGAGCAGTTCTTC. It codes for CASSPGPEQFF.

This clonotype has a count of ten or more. CDR3 coding DNA: TGCAGTGCTAGAGGATGGGTGGGCCCGCGGGAGACCCAGTACTTC. It yields the protein CSARGWVGPRETQYF. V and J are TRBV20-1 and TRBJ2-5; the D is unclear. The CDR3 has 15 amino acids. Germline CDR1 reads DFQATT; CDR2 reads SNEGSKA (reference sequence). The V gene lost 1 base and the J gene lost 5 bases, with 17 bases spanning the gap.

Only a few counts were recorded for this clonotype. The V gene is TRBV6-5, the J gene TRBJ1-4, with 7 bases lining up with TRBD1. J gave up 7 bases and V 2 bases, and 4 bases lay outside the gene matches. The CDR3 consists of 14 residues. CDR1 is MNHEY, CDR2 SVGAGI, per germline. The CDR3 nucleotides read TGTGCCAGCAGTTACGACAGGGAGGGTGAAAAACTGTTTTTT. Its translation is CASSYDREGEKLFF.

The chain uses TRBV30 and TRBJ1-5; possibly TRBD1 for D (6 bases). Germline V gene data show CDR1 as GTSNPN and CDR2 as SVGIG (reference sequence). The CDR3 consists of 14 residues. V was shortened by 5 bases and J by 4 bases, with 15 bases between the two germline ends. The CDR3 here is CAWQGPGRNQPQHF. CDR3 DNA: TGTGCCTGGCAGGGGCCCGGTCGGAATCAGCCCCAGCATTTT.

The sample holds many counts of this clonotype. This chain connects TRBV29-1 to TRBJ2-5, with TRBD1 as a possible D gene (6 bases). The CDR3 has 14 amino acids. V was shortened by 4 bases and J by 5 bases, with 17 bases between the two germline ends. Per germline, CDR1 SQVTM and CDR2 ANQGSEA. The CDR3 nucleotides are TGCAGCGTTGGGCGACAGGAGCTGTGGGAGACCCAGTACTTC. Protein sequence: CSVGRQELWETQYF.

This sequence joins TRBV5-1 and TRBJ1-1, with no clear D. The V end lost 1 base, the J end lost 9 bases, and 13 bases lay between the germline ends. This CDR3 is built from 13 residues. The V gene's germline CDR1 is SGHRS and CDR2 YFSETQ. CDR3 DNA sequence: TGCGCCAGCAGCTTGTTTTCCACCCAGCAAGCTTTCTTT. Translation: CASSLFSTQQAFF.

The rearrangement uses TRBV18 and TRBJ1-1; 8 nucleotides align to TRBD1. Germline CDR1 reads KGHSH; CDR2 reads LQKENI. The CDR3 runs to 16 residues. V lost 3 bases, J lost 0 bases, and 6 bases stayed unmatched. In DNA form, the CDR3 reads TGTGCCAGCTCACCCCGGACAGGGAGAGTGAACACTGAAGCTTTCTTT. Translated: CASSPRTGRVNTEAFF. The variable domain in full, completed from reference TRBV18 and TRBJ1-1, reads NAGVMQNPRHLVRRRGQEARLRCSPMKGHSHVYWYRQLPEEGLKFMVYLQKENIIDESGMPKERFSAEFPKEGPSILRIQQVVRGDSAAYFCASSPRTGRVNTEAFFGQGTRLTVV.

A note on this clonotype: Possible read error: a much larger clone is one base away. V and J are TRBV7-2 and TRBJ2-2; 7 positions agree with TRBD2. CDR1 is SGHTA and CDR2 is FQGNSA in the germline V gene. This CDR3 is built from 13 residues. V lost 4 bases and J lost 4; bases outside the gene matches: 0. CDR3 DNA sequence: TGTGCCAGCAGCTGGACTAGCACCGGGGAGCTGTTTTTT. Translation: CASSWTSTGELFF.

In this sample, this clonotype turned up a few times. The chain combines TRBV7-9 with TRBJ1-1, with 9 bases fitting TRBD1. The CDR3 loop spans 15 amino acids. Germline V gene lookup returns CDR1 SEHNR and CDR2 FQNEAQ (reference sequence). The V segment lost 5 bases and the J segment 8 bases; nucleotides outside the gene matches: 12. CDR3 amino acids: CASSLRDRDGREAFF. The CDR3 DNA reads TGTGCCAGCAGCCTCCGGGACAGGGACGGGCGGGAAGCTTTCTTT.

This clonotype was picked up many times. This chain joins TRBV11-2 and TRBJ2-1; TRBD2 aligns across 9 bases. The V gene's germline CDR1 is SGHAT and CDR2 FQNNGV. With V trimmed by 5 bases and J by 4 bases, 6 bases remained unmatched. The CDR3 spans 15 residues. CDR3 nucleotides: TGTGCCAGCAGCCCGCTAGCGGGGCCTTACAATGAGCAGTTCTTC. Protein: CASSPLAGPYNEQFF.

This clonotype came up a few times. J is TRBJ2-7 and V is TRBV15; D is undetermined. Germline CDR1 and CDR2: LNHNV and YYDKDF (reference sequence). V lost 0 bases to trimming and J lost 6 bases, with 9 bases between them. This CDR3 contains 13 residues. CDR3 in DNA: TGTGCCACCAGCAGAGATCCAATGCGCGAGCAGTACTTC. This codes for CATSRDPMREQYF.

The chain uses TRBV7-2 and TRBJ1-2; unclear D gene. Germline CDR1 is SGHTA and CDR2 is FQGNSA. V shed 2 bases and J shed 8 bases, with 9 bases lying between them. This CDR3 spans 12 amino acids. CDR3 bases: TGTGCCAGCAGCTTATGGCGGGCGGGCTACACCTTC. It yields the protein CASSLWRAGYTF.

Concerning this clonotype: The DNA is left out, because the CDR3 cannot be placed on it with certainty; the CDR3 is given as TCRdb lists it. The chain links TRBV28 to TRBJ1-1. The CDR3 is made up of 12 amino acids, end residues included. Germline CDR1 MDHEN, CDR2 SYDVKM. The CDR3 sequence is CASILARTEAFF.

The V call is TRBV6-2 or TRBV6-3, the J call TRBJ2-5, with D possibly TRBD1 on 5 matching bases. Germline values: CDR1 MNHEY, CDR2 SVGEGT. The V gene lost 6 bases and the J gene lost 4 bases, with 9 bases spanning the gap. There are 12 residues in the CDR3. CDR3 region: CASSHRIETQYF. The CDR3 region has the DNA TGTGCCAGCAGCCACAGGATAGAGACCCAGTACTTC.

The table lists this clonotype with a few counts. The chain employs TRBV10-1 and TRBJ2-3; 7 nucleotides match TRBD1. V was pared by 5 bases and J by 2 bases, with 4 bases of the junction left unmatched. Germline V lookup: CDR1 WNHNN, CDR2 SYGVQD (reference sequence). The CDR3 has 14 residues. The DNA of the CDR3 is TGCGCCAGCAGTTGGGACAGAGACACAGATACGCAGTATTTT. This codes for CASSWDRDTDTQYF.

The CDR3 here is CASSPGQVGTDTQYF. CDR3 DNA: TGTGCCAGCTCACCCGGGCAGGTCGGGACAGATACGCAGTATTTT. The J gene is TRBJ2-3, the V gene TRBV18, with unresolved D. Trimming left V 3 bases short and J 3 bases short, with 13 bases between. The length of the CDR3 is 15 residues. Germline CDR1 is KGHSH and CDR2 is LQKENI.

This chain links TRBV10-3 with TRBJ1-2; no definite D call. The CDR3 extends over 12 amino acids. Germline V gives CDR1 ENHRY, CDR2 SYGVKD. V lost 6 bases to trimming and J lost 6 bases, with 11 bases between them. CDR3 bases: TGTGCCATCAGCTCGAGGGAGCATGGCTACACCTTC. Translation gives CAISSREHGYTF.

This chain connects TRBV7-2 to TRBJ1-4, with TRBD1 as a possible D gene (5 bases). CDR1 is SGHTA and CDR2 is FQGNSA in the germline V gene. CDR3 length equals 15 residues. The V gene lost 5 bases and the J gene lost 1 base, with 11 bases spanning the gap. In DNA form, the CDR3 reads TGTGCCAGCAGCCAGGTGGGGGGAACTAATGAAAAACTGTTTTTT. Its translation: CASSQVGGTNEKLFF.

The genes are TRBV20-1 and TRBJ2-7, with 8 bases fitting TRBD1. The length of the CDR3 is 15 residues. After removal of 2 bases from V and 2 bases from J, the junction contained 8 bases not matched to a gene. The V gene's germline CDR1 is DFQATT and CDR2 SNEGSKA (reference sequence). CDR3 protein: CSARSRTGNTYEQYF. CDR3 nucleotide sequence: TGCAGTGCTAGATCTCGGACAGGGAATACCTACGAGCAGTACTTC.

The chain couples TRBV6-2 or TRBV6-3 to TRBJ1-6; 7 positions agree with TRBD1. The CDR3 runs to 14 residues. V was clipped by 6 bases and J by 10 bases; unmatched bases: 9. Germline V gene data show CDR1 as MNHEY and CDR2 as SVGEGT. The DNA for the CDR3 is TGTGCCAGCAGGCCCCCAGGGGGTAGGTCACCCCTCCACTTT. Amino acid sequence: CASRPPGGRSPLHF.

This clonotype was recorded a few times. The CDR3 DNA reads TGCGCCAGCAGCGCCGGGGAGACGGAGTACTTC. This sequence encodes CASSAGETEYF. This chain joins TRBV5-1 and TRBJ2-7; possibly TRBD2 for D (5 bases). The CDR3 extends over 11 amino acids. The V gene's germline CDR1 is SGHRS and CDR2 YFSETQ. V was shortened by 4 bases and J by 11 bases, with 13 bases between the two germline ends.

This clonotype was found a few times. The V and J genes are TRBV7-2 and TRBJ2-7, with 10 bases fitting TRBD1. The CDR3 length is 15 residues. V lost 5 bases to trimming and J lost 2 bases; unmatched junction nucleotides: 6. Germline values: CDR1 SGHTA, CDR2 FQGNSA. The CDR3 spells CASSARDRGAYEQYF. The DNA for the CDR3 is TGTGCCAGCAGCGCCCGGGACAGGGGTGCCTACGAGCAGTACTTC.

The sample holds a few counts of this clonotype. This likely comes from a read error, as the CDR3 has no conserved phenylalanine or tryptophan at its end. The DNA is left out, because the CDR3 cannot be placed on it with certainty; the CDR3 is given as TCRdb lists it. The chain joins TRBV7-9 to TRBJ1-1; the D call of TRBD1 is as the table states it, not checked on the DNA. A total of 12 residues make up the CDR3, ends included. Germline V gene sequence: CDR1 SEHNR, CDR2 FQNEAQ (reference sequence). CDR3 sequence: CASSRDRGPTKV.